This is a list of T cell receptor beta chains from one sample in a study of regulatory T cells in long-lasting Graves disease. Each CDR3 protein gets one entry after TCRdb re-called the multiplex PCR reads with MiXCR. The sample lists under 450,000 distinct CDR3 sequences, 12% occurring once. This same sample was also taken into another study, of T cells in Graves' hyperthyroidism and ophthalmopathy.

The sequences come from peripheral blood mononuclear cells (PBMCs), collected at new diagnosis, from a patient treated with antithyroid drugs. These receptors originate from a young woman with Graves disease. Both conserved end residues are part of each CDR3. Each record gives: J gene, V gene, D gene, clone size, CDR3 DNA, CDR3 protein. A D gene is named only where the DNA matches it firmly. Clone size, where shown, is once, few, many, or a class for clones that have expanded.

>TRBJ2-3|TRBV19|TRBD2|few
TGTGCCAGTAGTATTTCCCCCACTCTCAGCGGGAGAGGAGATACGCAGTATTTT
CASSISPTLSGRGDTQYF
>TRBJ2-7|TRBV4-2|-|-
TGTGCCAGCAGCCAAGAGACAGGTACTGGCGAGCAGTACTTC
CASSQETGTGEQYF
>TRBJ2-2|TRBV7-9|-|many
TGTGCCAGCAGCTTGCCGGGACCACCTACCTCGGCGAACACCGGGGAGCTGTTTTTT
CASSLPGPPTSANTGELFF
>TRBJ1-5|TRBV20-1|-|many
TGCAGTGCTAGAGGGACAGACTATCAGCCCCAGCATTTT
CSARGTDYQPQHF
>TRBJ1-4|TRBV29-1|-|-
TGCAGCGTTGAAGACCCCGGGCGGGGGATGCTGTTTTTT
CSVEDPGRGMLFF
>TRBJ2-3|TRBV9|-|few
TGTGCCAGCAGCGTAGAATCGGGACTGACCACAGATACGCAGTATTTT
CASSVESGLTTDTQYF
>TRBJ2-3|TRBV11-2|TRBD2|many
TGTGCCAGCAGCTTATACCGCGGGAGTAGCACAGATACGCAGTATTTT
CASSLYRGSSTDTQYF
>TRBJ1-5|TRBV20-1|TRBD1|many
TGCAGTGCTCTCTACATCGGACAGGGGGGGCAGCCCCAGCATTTT
CSALYIGQGGQPQHF
>TRBJ2-2|TRBV10-3|TRBD2|-
TGTGCCACCAGTGAACTAGCGGCGAACACCGGGGAGCTGTTTTTT
CATSELAANTGELFF
>TRBJ2-3|TRBV11-2|-|few
TGTGCCAGCAGCAATCCTGGGACTTACTCAGATACGCAGTATTTT
CASSNPGTYSDTQYF
>TRBJ2-2|TRBV5-1|-|many
TGCGCCAGCAGCGCGATAAGGGGCTCCAGGAGCGGGGAGCTGTTTTTT
CASSAIRGSRSGELFF
>TRBJ2-5|TRBV7-9|TRBD1|many
TGTGCTAGCAGCCTGGACAGGGCGAGTGAGACCCAGTACTTC
CASSLDRASETQYF
>TRBJ2-3|TRBV10-3|-|many
TGTGCCATCAGTGCGGGGGACCCCGATACGCAGTATTTT
CAISAGDPDTQYF
>TRBJ2-7|TRBV28|-|many
TGTGCCAGCAGTAGATCACCTGGGGACGGTGAGCAGTACTTC
CASSRSPGDGEQYF
>TRBJ1-1|TRBV3-1|-|many
TGTGCCAGCAGCCCCCCCGTCCAGGGGTCTGAAGCTTTCTTT
CASSPPVQGSEAFF
>TRBJ2-7|TRBV7-2|-|few
TGTGCCAGCACCAGACAGGATTCCTACGAGCAGTACTTC
CASTRQDSYEQYF
>TRBJ1-4|TRBV6-2/TRBV6-3|TRBD1|-
TGTGCCAGCAACCAGGGGGCGGGAGAAAAACTGTTTTTT
CASNQGAGEKLFF
>TRBJ2-2|TRBV5-4|TRBD2|few
TGTGCCAGCAGCTGGGGACTAGCGGGAGGGAACACCGGGGAGCTGTTTTTT
CASSWGLAGGNTGELFF
>TRBJ1-2|TRBV6-1|-|many
TGTGCCAGCACCCCCAGGGATAACTATGGCTACACCTTC
CASTPRDNYGYTF
>TRBJ1-4|TRBV20-1|-|many
TGCAGTGCTGACACCCTTGTTGGGCGTGAGAATGAAAAACTGTTTTTT
CSADTLVGRENEKLFF
>TRBJ2-1|TRBV28|-|many
TGTGCCAGCCGAGGAGCGGGCGGCTCCTACAATGAGCAGTTCTTC
CASRGAGGSYNEQFF
>TRBJ1-1|TRBV6-2/TRBV6-3|-|many
TGTGCCAGCGGGATTGGGTGGGGAGATACGAACACTGAAGCTTTCTTT
CASGIGWGDTNTEAFF
>TRBJ2-1|TRBV11-2|-|-
TGTGCCAGCAGCCCAAACCTGAACAATGAGCAGTTCTTC
CASSPNLNNEQFF
>TRBJ1-5|TRBV30|-|many
TGTGCCTGGAGTGTACTTTCCGGGGCTCAGCCCCAGCATTTT
CAWSVLSGAQPQHF
>TRBJ2-3|TRBV10-3|TRBD1|few
TGTGCCATCAGTTTGAGACCGGGACAGGGGACAGATACGCAGTATTTT
CAISLRPGQGTDTQYF
>TRBJ1-5|TRBV2|TRBD1|-
TGTGCCAGCAGCTTGGGACAGGGACGCTTGACTCAGCCCCAGCATTTT
CASSLGQGRLTQPQHF
>TRBJ2-1|TRBV19|TRBD2|many
TGTGCCAGTAGTACCCTAGCGGACTCCTACAATGAGCAGTTCTTC
CASSTLADSYNEQFF
>TRBJ2-2|TRBV24-1|TRBD1|once
TGTGCCACCAGTGATTCCACAGGGGGAAACACCGGGGAGCTGTTTTTT
CATSDSTGGNTGELFF
>TRBJ2-1|TRBV5-6|-|-
TGTGCCAGCAGAACAGCCGGTACAGGCTACAATGAGCAGTTCTTC
CASRTAGTGYNEQFF
>TRBJ2-7|TRBV11-2|-|many
TGTGCCAGCAGCCGGAAGCAGGACGGAGAATACGAGCAGTACTTC
CASSRKQDGEYEQYF
>TRBJ2-7|TRBV18|TRBD1|many
TGTGCCAGCTCAGGGACAGGGCCCTACGAGCAGTACTTC
CASSGTGPYEQYF
>TRBJ2-2|TRBV6-1|-|-
TGTGCCAGCAGCCATACACCAGAGCTCACCGGGGAGCTGTTTTTT
CASSHTPELTGELFF
>TRBJ2-7|TRBV10-3|TRBD2|many
TGTGCCATCAGTGAGGCTCTAGCGGTGAACTACGAGCAGTACTTC
CAISEALAVNYEQYF
>TRBJ1-5|TRBV19|-|few
TGTGCCAGTGGAAATGGGGGGCCCCAGCATTTT
CASGNGGPQHF
>TRBJ1-1|TRBV29-1|-|many
TGCAGCGTTGATGTGTGGGGCACTGAAGCTTTCTTT
CSVDVWGTEAFF
>TRBJ1-1|TRBV5-1|-|-
TGCGCCAGCAGCTTGGCTCGCCCCAGGGTAGGGAACACTGAAGCTTTCTTT
CASSLARPRVGNTEAFF
>TRBJ2-1|TRBV19|TRBD2|many
TGTGCCAGTAGTAGGATCGAGGGACTAGCGGGGGCGAATGAGCAGTTCTTC
CASSRIEGLAGANEQFF
>TRBJ2-3|TRBV19|TRBD2|many
TGTGCCAGTAGCAGCACACTAGCGCGCACAGATACGCAGTATTTT
CASSSTLARTDTQYF
>TRBJ1-5|TRBV19|TRBD1|-
TGTGCCAGTAGTAGACAAGGACAGGGGGCAAGACAGCCCCAGCATTTT
CASSRQGQGARQPQHF
>TRBJ2-7|TRBV12-3/TRBV12-4|TRBD2|many
TGTGCCAGCAGTCTCAGCGGGAGGGCCTACGAGCAGTACTTC
CASSLSGRAYEQYF
>TRBJ1-2|TRBV20-1|-|many
TGCAGTGCTAGGGACGGGAATGGCTACACCTTC
CSARDGNGYTF
>TRBJ1-1|TRBV28|-|many
TGTGCCAGCAGTCAGGTTGGCGTCGAGAGCCGATTCGAAGCTTTCTTT
CASSQVGVESRFEAFF
>TRBJ2-2|TRBV5-1|TRBD2|-
TGCGCCAGCAGCTTGAGGGCTGCGACTAGCGCGTTCACCGGGGAGCTGTTTTTT
CASSLRAATSAFTGELFF
>TRBJ2-4|TRBV4-1|-|many
TGCGCCAGCAGCCAAGATCCTCCTTGGGGTCTGGAAAACATTCAGTACTTC
CASSQDPPWGLENIQYF